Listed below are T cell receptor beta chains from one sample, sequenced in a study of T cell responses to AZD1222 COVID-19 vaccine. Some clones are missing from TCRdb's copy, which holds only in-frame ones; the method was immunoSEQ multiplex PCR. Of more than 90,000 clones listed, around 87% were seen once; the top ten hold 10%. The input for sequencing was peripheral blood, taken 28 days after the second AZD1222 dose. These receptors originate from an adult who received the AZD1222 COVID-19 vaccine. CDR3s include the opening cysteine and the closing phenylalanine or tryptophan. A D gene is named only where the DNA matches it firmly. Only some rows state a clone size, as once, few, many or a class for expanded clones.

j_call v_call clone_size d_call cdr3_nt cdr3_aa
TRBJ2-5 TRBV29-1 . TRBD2 TGCAGCGTTCTAACTAGCGGCCAAGAGACCCAGTACTTC CSVLTSGQETQYF
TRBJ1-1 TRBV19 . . TGTGCCAGTAGTAGGGTGCTGAACACTGAAGCTTTCTTT CASSRVLNTEAFF
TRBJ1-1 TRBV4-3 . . TGCGCCAGCAGCCATTACCCATTAGCCTCGAACACTGAAGCTTTCTTT CASSHYPLASNTEAFF
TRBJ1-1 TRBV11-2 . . TGTGCCAGCAGCTTAGCGGGGATTACTGAAGCTTTCTTT CASSLAGITEAFF
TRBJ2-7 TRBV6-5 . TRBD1 TGTGCCAGCACCTTGGGACAGGGGACCTACGAGCAGTACTTC CASTLGQGTYEQYF
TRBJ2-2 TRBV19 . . TGTGCCAGTAGAGATGTGAGTGGATGGGACACCGGGGAGCTGTTTTTT CASRDVSGWDTGELFF
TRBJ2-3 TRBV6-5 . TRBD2 TGTGCCAGCACCTTGCGGGGGGTCACAGATACGCAGTATTTT CASTLRGVTDTQYF
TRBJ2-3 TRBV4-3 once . TGCGCCAGCAGCCAAGAAGGTGGGGTCGGGCGGACAGATACGCAGTATTTT CASSQEGGVGRTDTQYF
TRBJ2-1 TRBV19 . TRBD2 TGTGCCAGTAGCTTACTAGCGGGAGAATTTGGGGAGCAGTTCTTC CASSLLAGEFGEQFF
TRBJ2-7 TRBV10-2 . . TGCGCCAGCAGTGTAACAGCTTCAAATTACGAGCAGTACTTC CASSVTASNYEQYF
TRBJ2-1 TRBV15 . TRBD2 TGTGCCACCAGCAGGTTTAGCGGGGGGCTTTCCTACAATGAGCAGTTCTTC CATSRFSGGLSYNEQFF
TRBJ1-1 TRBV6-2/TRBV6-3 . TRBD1 TGTGCCAGCAGTTACGGTCGTGGAGGGGGCCGGACTGAAGCTTTCTTT CASSYGRGGGRTEAFF
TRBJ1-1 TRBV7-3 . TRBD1 TGTGCCAGCAGCCTTGGGACAGGAGGAAACACTGAAGCTTTCTTT CASSLGTGGNTEAFF
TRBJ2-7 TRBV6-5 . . TGTGCCAGCAGTTACGTCGGCAGGGGAGGCGAGCAGTACTTC CASSYVGRGGEQYF
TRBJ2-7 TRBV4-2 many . TGTGCCAGCAGCCAAAGACAGGAAAGCTCCTACGAGCAGTACTTC CASSQRQESSYEQYF
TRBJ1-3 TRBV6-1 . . TGTGCCAGCAGTGAAAACGGGGACTCTGGAAACACCATATATTTT CASSENGDSGNTIYF
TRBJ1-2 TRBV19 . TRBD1 TGTGCCAGTAGTATTAAGCCCGGACTGGGGTTGTGGGGACAGACGAGCTACACCTTC CASSIKPGLGLWGQTSYTF
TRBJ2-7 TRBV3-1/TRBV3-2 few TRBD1 TGTGCCAGCAGCCAAGATATGGGACAGGGTACCTACGAGCAGTACTTC CASSQDMGQGTYEQYF
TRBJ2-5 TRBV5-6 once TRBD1 TGTGCCAGCAGCTTGGAAGGTTTCGGGACAGCTAAAGAGACCCAGTACTTC CASSLEGFGTAKETQYF
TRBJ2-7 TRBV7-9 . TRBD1 TGTGCCAGCAGCCATCGGGACAGACCCTACGAGCAGTACTTC CASSHRDRPYEQYF
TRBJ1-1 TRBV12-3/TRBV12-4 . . TGTGCCACCCGGCCGGGTGGCACTGAAGCTTTCTTT CATRPGGTEAFF
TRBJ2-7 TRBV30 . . TGTGCCTGGAGTCGGGTAGGGGGTTCCTACGAGCAGTACTTC CAWSRVGGSYEQYF
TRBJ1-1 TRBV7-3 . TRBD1 TGTGCCAGCAGCCGGGATCCGGGACAGGAAGCTTTCTTT CASSRDPGQEAFF
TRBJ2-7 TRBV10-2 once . TGCGCCAGCAGTGAGCAACCGGCCGCGCCCTACGAGCAGTACTTC CASSEQPAAPYEQYF
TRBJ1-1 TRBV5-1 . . TGCGCCAGCAGCTTGGAGGGTCTTGCTGAAGCTTTCTTT CASSLEGLAEAFF
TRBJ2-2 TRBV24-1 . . TGTGCCACCAGTGACCCCACAGGGGGGGGCACCGGGGAGCTGTTTTTT CATSDPTGGGTGELFF
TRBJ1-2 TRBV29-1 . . TGCAGCGTTGGGGGGTATGGCTACACCTTC CSVGGYGYTF
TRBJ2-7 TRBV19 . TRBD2 TGTGCCAGTAGTATTGTGGCGGGAGGAATATACGAGCAGTACTTC CASSIVAGGIYEQYF
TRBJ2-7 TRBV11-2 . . TGTGCCAGCAGCATTCTAACCGTAGGGGCCTACGAGCAGTACTTC CASSILTVGAYEQYF
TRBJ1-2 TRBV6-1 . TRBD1 TGTGCCAGCAGTGACCACCCGGGACAGGTCGCATTCTCTGGCTATGGCTACACCTTC CASSDHPGQVAFSGYGYTF
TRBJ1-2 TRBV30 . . TGTGCCTGGAGGCGGGGGCAAACTCAGTCAACATCTAACTATGGCTACACCTTC CAWRRGQTQSTSNYGYTF
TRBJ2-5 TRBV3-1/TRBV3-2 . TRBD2 TGTGCCAGCAGCCCAGGACTAGCGACCGGCGCAGAGACCCAGTACTTC CASSPGLATGAETQYF
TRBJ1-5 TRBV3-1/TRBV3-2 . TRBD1 TGTGCCAGCAGCCCCCGACAGGGTAATCAGCCCCAGCATTTT CASSPRQGNQPQHF